These 10 T cell receptor beta chains originate from one sample sequenced in a study of blood T cell repertoires in COVID-19. Profiling relied on immunoSEQ multiplex PCR, and the TCRdb table lists in-frame clones only, not all of them. The sample has about 160,000 clones, about 74% seen once. Input material: peripheral blood. These receptor sequences come from a man between 60 and 75 years old with acute or convalescent COVID-19.

The chain uses TRBV30 and TRBJ2-1, with 7 bases identical to TRBD2. CDR3 length: 13 amino acids. V lost 4 bases, J lost 4 bases, and 4 bases stayed unmatched. Germline CDR1 reads GTSNPN; CDR2 reads SVGIG (reference sequence). The CDR3: CAWNVGGYNEQFF. CDR3 nucleotides: TGTGCCTGGAACGTGGGGGGGTACAATGAGCAGTTCTTC.

The gene calls are TRBV5-5 and TRBJ1-2; D not certain. V was clipped by 0 bases and J by 6 bases, with 12 bases between them. CDR1 is SGHKS and CDR2 is YYEKEE in the germline V gene (reference sequence). The CDR3 is 14 amino acids. The CDR3, as DNA: TGTGCCAGCAGCTTGGCCAATCCGCGGAATGGCTACACCTTC. Its translation: CASSLANPRNGYTF.

The chain joins TRBV15 to TRBJ1-2; 9 bases line up with TRBD1. Per the germline V gene, CDR1 is LNHNV and CDR2 is YYDKDF (reference sequence). J gave up 8 bases and V 1 base, and 11 bases lay outside the gene matches. This CDR3 contains 16 residues. Here the CDR3 DNA reads TGTGCCACCAGCAGAGGTCGACAGGGGGTTTTTTGGGGCTACACCTTC. Translation gives CATSRGRQGVFWGYTF.

This chain uses TRBV5-5 with TRBJ1-1, with TRBD1 identical over 7 bases. CDR1 and CDR2 (germline): SGHKS, YYEKEE (reference sequence). The junction had 6 bases not matched to a gene; V was cut back by 4 bases and J by 0 bases. The CDR3 runs 15 residues. The CDR3 DNA reads TGTGCCAGCAGCCCCTATGACAGGGTGAACACTGAAGCTTTCTTT. Amino acids: CASSPYDRVNTEAFF.

V usage is TRBV9 and J usage is TRBJ2-3; a possible D gene is TRBD1 (6 bases). CDR3 length equals 17 residues. Germline V gene data show CDR1 as SGDLS and CDR2 as YYNGEE. V dropped 4 bases and J dropped 0 bases, with 18 bases sitting between them. CDR3 in amino acids: CASSPRGQTPSTDTQYF. Written as DNA, the CDR3 is TGTGCCAGCAGCCCTAGAGGACAGACCCCTAGCACAGATACGCAGTATTTT.

This sequence joins TRBV12-3 or TRBV12-4 and TRBJ2-3; 7 nucleotides agree with TRBD1. This CDR3 region has 13 residues. The V segment lost 3 bases and the J segment 5 bases; nucleotides outside the gene matches: 2. The CDR3 spells CASSLTGRDTQYF. The CDR3, as DNA: TGTGCCAGCAGTTTGACAGGGAGAGATACGCAGTATTTT.

The rearrangement links TRBV30 to TRBJ1-1, with unresolved D. The V gene lost 2 bases and the J gene lost 5 bases, with 9 bases spanning the gap. In germline, CDR1 is GTSNPN, CDR2 SVGIG (reference sequence). This CDR3 has 12 amino acids. CDR3 sequence reads: CAWSPLRTEAFF. The CDR3 DNA reads TGTGCCTGGAGTCCCCTACGGACTGAAGCTTTCTTT.

In this sample, this clone turned up once. This sequence joins TRBV6-5 and TRBJ2-3, with D perhaps matching TRBD1 (5 bases). Germline CDR1 and CDR2: MNHEY and SVGAGI. V lost 0 bases, J lost 6 bases, and 10 bases lay in between. The CDR3 contains 14 residues. The CDR3 DNA reads as TGTGCCAGCAGTTACTCCGGCGCAGGGGATACGCAGTATTTT. This sequence encodes CASSYSGAGDTQYF.

The chain uses TRBV6-1 and TRBJ1-5; TRBD1 is a possible D gene (6 bases). The CDR3 has 14 residues. V dropped 2 bases and J dropped 6 bases, with 11 bases sitting between them. Looked up from germline, CDR1 is MNHNS and CDR2 is SASEGT. CDR3 sequence reads: CASSELGTLQPQHF. CDR3 coding DNA: TGTGCCAGCAGTGAATTAGGGACACTTCAGCCCCAGCATTTT.

The table lists this clone with a few counts. J is TRBJ2-7 and V is TRBV5-6, with D tentatively TRBD1 (5 bases). The germline V and J ends were trimmed by 0 bases and 2 bases, with 9 bases remaining between them. This CDR3 is built from 14 residues. Germline V gives CDR1 SGHDT, CDR2 YYEEEE. DNA of the CDR3: TGTGCCAGCAGCTTGGGGGGCCGGACCTACGAGCAGTACTTC. Its protein product is CASSLGGRTYEQYF.